The text below deals with one TCR beta chain. This CDR3 has 14 amino acids. V dropped 6 bases and J dropped 2; count of bases not matched to a gene: 7. CDR1 and CDR2 from the germline V gene are MDHEN and SYDVKM. These data come from a study of T-cell reconstitution after alpha-beta-depleted transplantation in children. Using unique molecular identifiers, the investigators prepared the TCRbeta library. One entry per CDR3 protein, called by TCRdb with MiXCR from the PCR reads. This table holds roughly 790,000 distinct CDR3 sequences, less than 20% found once. The chain is built from TRBV28 and TRBJ2-7, with 7 bases that match TRBD1. The sequenced sample was PBMCs, mostly from graft donor cells, obtained 360 days after TCRalphabeta/CD19-depleted stem cell transplant. The clonotype was recovered from a male patient younger than 18 who had a stem cell transplant for acute lymphoblastic leukemia, so the T cells may come from the graft donor. CDR3 amino acids: CASRNRGFPYEQYF. The CDR3 coding sequence is TGTGCCAGCAGGAACAGGGGTTTCCCCTACGAGCAGTACTTC.